This T cell receptor (beta chain) emerged from a study of CD8 T cells in ankylosing spondylitis (dated by TCRdb to about 2017). Context from the whole study: T cell receptor beta repertoires were profiled in healthy donors and ankylosing spondylitis patients so that disease-linked TCR variants could be found. In total, the full study cohort was made up of some 110 healthy donors and some 26 ankylosing spondylitis patients. Samples of peripheral blood were taken, and for ankylosing spondylitis patients, synovial fluid was collected as well.

TCRdb records Illumina HiSeq 2500 as the sequencer. Quantitative 5'-RACE with molecular barcodes was used to prepare TCR beta libraries. Regarding the original processing steps: To identify disease-linked TCR variants, a new computational method was used, one built on a probabilistic model of VDJ rearrangement. TCRdb applied fastp at Q25 and MiXCR to the public reads, then kept only in-frame beta chains. Rows matching on CDR3 protein sequence are summarized as one entry with the most common DNA and genes. The authors' filters were not applied to this entry. The sample has about 130,000 distinct CDR3 sequences on record, over 15% of them singletons. The top ten clones comprise roughly a third of the sample. Summary of the overall study and its limitations: The disease-linked clones showed a CD8+ phenotype and occurred at relatively low frequencies in peripheral blood. A TCR beta motif of 7 or 8 highly homologous amino acid variants appeared characteristic of blood from ankylosing spondylitis patients. According to the report, matched synovial fluid samples from ankylosing spondylitis patients were significantly enriched for the disease-linked clones. Some TCR beta motif variants had previously been reported in synovial fluid and blood of reactive arthritis patients, which suggested common disease-initiation mechanisms.

This clonotype was counted between two and nine times. Its antigen has not been determined. Base-call qualities are not available, and no considerably larger clone is one nucleotide away. The source material was blood, either unsorted or a sorted T cell fraction (not recorded which). The TCR originated in a male donor with ankylosing spondylitis.

At the DNA level, the sequence is TGTGCCAGCAGCCTGAGGGGCATGAACACTGAAGCTTTCTTT. It specifies CASSLRGMNTEAFF. The chain was built from TRBV9 and TRBJ1-1, with TRBD1 tentatively as D gene (5 bases match). The CDR1 and CDR2 encoded by the germline V gene are SGDLS and YYNGEE. Trimming costs V 4 bases and J 0 bases, and their ends lie 10 bases apart. The CDR3 runs 14 amino acids, cysteine and phenylalanine included. The kept DNA is CDR3 alone, 42 bases in frame from the first base. The full variable domain, with segments outside the CDR3 supplied by the reference TRBV9 and TRBJ1-1 proteins, appears as DSGVTQTPKHLITATGQRVTLRCSPRSGDLSVYWYQQSLDQGLQFLIQYYNGEERAKGNILERFSAQQFPDLHSELNLSSLELGDSALYFCASSLRGMNTEAFFGQGTRLTVV.